Sequencing of this TCR beta chain was carried out in a study of Tregs in tolerant kidney transplant recipients. Study information: The nonmyeloablative bone marrow transplants came from related graft donors, with transient mixed chimerism. Overall study findings and caveats: Validation in larger populations is needed because few patients were studied.

Using immunoSEQ multiplex PCR, the repertoire was profiled, and TCRdb retains in-frame clones only, with some absent. This table has approximately 93,000 clones, approximately 93% appearing once. The CDR3 has 16 amino acids. CDR1 LGHNA and CDR2 YNFKEQ come from the germline V gene. J gave up 4 bases and V 0 bases, and 8 bases lay outside the gene matches. Concerning this clone: Its cognate antigen is unknown.

The receptor was derived from a human donor who received a combined kidney and bone marrow transplant. The chain uses TRBV4-2 and TRBJ1-2; 7 bases agree with TRBD1. Sequencing was performed on CD4+ T cells from blood, taken before the transplant. CDR3 region: CASSQEIDRVGYGYTF. The CDR3 bases are TGTGCCAGCAGCCAAGAAATTGACAGGGTTGGCTATGGCTACACCTTC.